This TCR beta chain was sequenced for a study of blood T cells in healthy people across ages. Findings and limits, study-wide: With age, beta diversity per million T cells declined roughly linearly, significantly by 40 to 50. Researchers deemed the diversity estimates from one million T cells underestimates.

Alongside a J-beta primer mix, a sample-barcoded 5' primer served in a second PCR lasting about 7 to 12 cycles. TCRdb independently ran MiXCR on the 5' RACE reads; one entry per CDR3 protein. Seen here are roughly 1,500,000 distinct CDR3 sequences, almost 35% observed once, and the top ten hold about 10%. Germline V gene sequence: CDR1 SGHRS, CDR2 YFSETQ. The CDR3 has 15 amino acids. Deletions cut 1 base from V and 6 bases from J, with 16 bases between. This clonotype was observed a single time. The antigen is undetermined. The chain couples TRBV5-1 to TRBJ1-2; D is possibly TRBD1 (5 bases). The clonotype was recovered from a woman under 40 in good health. Specimen: blood. The CDR3 here is CASSLQQEEFNGYTF. DNA for the CDR3: TGCGCCAGCAGCTTGCAACAGGAAGAATTCAATGGCTACACCTTC.